This T cell receptor beta chain was obtained from a study of blood T cell repertoires in COVID-19. Donors in Cohort 3 counted as recovered after two negative PCRs, clearance, or symptom resolution. How the authors handled the data: Reference gene primer amplification gave nucleated cell count estimates. Assay used: immunoSEQ multiplex PCR; TCRdb lists only in-frame clones, some missing. V and J calls and clone size are copied from that table; D and trimming were computed from the DNA. The table has about 300,000 clones, 65% to 90% seen once. The source of this sequence is a man under 40 who had recovered from COVID-19. The sequenced sample consisted of PBMCs or T cells enriched from blood (not recorded which).

CDR3 region: CASSLDSVLDTQYF. The CDR3 DNA reads as TGTGCCAGCAGCTTGGATAGCGTGCTAGATACGCAGTATTTT. The chain is built from TRBV7-2 and TRBJ2-3; D is perhaps TRBD2 (5 bases). V was cut by 3 bases and J by 5 bases, with 12 bases left in between. The length of the CDR3 is 14 residues. Germline values: CDR1 SGHTA, CDR2 FQGNSA.